These T cell receptor beta chains were read from a single sample in a study of shared clonotypes between healthy human individuals. TCRdb's copy holds only in-frame clones and misses some; the assay was immunoSEQ multiplex PCR. This sample has about 600,000 clones, with around 95% found just once. Sequencing used naive CD8+ T cells sorted from blood. The receptors come from a woman in her thirties in good health. Each CDR3 is given without its conserved first and last residue.

J: TRBJ2-2; V: TRBV6-5; CDR3: ASSYSIAGATGELF
J: TRBJ2-7; V: TRBV29-1; CDR3: SVETGGPYEQY
J: TRBJ1-5; V: TRBV25-1; CDR3: ASSIGGTQPQH
J: TRBJ2-7; V: TRBV9; CDR3: ASSKSGTGIDEQY
J: TRBJ1-2; V: TRBV19; CDR3: ASSEDAFLNYGYT
J: TRBJ2-3; V: TRBV14; CDR3: ASRDRSGTDTQY
J: TRBJ2-2; V: TRBV5-1; CDR3: ASSLRTSGAGELF
J: TRBJ2-7; V: TRBV10-2; CDR3: ASSESYEQY
J: TRBJ2-7; V: TRBV2; CDR3: ASSEAPDRGEQY
J: TRBJ1-1; V: TRBV4-1; CDR3: ASSQDGVRGTEAF
J: TRBJ2-7; V: TRBV27; CDR3: ASSLSVGQGAYEQY
J: TRBJ2-7; V: TRBV5-4; CDR3: ASSTRDRSYEQY
J: -; V: TRBV28; CDR3: ASSSAGGSFAYEQY
J: TRBJ2-5; V: TRBV10-3; CDR3: AISQPGPETQY
J: TRBJ2-1; V: TRBV6-5; CDR3: ASSAHSYNEQF
J: TRBJ2-7; V: TRBV27; CDR3: ASSPRTGGYEQY
J: TRBJ2-5; V: TRBV2; CDR3: ASNDLAGGGETQY
J: TRBJ2-5; V: TRBV15; CDR3: ATSRDMGQGEETQY
J: TRBJ2-1; V: TRBV19; CDR3: ASSIVGGRSNEQF
J: TRBJ1-2; V: TRBV30; CDR3: AWNGDGVPNYGYT
J: TRBJ2-1; V: TRBV5-4; CDR3: ASSSIPSYNEQF
J: TRBJ2-7; V: TRBV7-8; CDR3: ASSLGTVSSYEQY
J: TRBJ1-1; V: TRBV5-1; CDR3: ASTYDGNTEAF
J: TRBJ1-4; V: TRBV28; CDR3: ASSDTGRVEKLF
J: TRBJ1-2; V: TRBV28; CDR3: ASRFQGGGRGYT
J: TRBJ2-7; V: TRBV7-9; CDR3: ASSYLAGRTSYEQY
J: TRBJ2-7; V: TRBV2; CDR3: ASSDRGKYEQY
J: TRBJ2-7; V: TRBV6-5; CDR3: ASSYGGTGTYEQY
J: TRBJ1-2; V: TRBV11-2; CDR3: ASSLGSLGPGGLYT
J: TRBJ2-3; V: TRBV7-9; CDR3: ASSLGLAGELVTDTQY
J: TRBJ2-7; V: TRBV6-1; CDR3: ASSDYWEGGNSYEQY
J: -; V: TRBV6-5; CDR3: ASSSESYEQY
J: TRBJ1-5; V: TRBV12-1; CDR3: ASPPDWGRGGNQPQH
J: TRBJ2-5; V: TRBV7-6; CDR3: ASSLGRDSGADNQETQY